Listed here are 29 T cell receptor beta chains from one sample, sequenced in a study of cytomegalovirus exposure and HLA in healthy donors. Sequencing used immunoSEQ multiplex PCR; TCRdb keeps in-frame clones, though not all of them. Found here are about 130,000 clones, 75% to 90% of them singletons; the top ten hold 9%. Material for sequencing was PBMCs. The receptors derive from a woman aged 18 to 35 in good health and CMV-seropositive.

The CDR3 here is CAWTRQGANYGYTF. For the CDR3, the DNA is TGTGCCTGGACCAGACAGGGGGCTAACTATGGCTACACCTTC. This chain joins TRBV30 and TRBJ1-2; TRBD1 matches 9 bases. Germline V lookup: CDR1 GTSNPN, CDR2 SVGIG (reference sequence). This CDR3 comprises 14 residues. J lost 0 bases, V lost 4 bases, and 3 bases had no gene match.

The J gene is TRBJ1-1, the V gene TRBV4-1, with D uncertain. This CDR3 spans 15 amino acids. The germline V gene encodes CDR1 MGHRA and CDR2 YSYEKL. The germline V and J ends were trimmed by 2 bases and 4 bases, with 14 bases remaining between them. CDR3 in amino acids: CASSQKTILSTEAFF. The CDR3 DNA reads as TGCGCCAGCAGCCAAAAGACAATCCTTAGCACTGAAGCTTTCTTT.

The V and J genes are TRBV5-6 and TRBJ1-3; 7 nucleotides agree with TRBD1. The J segment lost 0 bases and the V segment lost 4 bases, leaving 1 base of the junction unmatched. Germline loops: CDR1 SGHDT, CDR2 YYEEEE. The CDR3 has 14 residues. CDR3 region: CASSRTGSGNTIYF. Written as DNA, the CDR3 is TGTGCCAGCAGCCGGACAGGCTCTGGAAACACCATATATTTT.

The chain joins TRBV9 to TRBJ2-3; tentatively, D is TRBD2 (6 bases). This CDR3 contains 15 residues. V lost 4 bases, J lost 4 bases, and 16 bases lay in between. Germline CDR1 reads SGDLS; CDR2 reads YYNGEE. The CDR3 region is CASSPTSASADTQYF. CDR3 bases: TGTGCCAGCAGCCCCACCTCAGCTAGCGCAGATACGCAGTATTTT.

The rearrangement links TRBV9 to TRBJ2-2; TRBD2 aligns across 12 bases. Trimming at V came to 5 bases and at J to 1 base, leaving 9 bases not matched to a gene. The germline V gene has CDR1 SGDLS and CDR2 YYNGEE. CDR3 size: 18 residues. Here the CDR3 reads CASSSRLAGAKNTGELFF. In DNA form, the CDR3 reads TGTGCCAGCAGTAGCCGACTAGCGGGGGCCAAGAACACCGGGGAGCTGTTTTTT. Supplemented by reference TRBV9 and TRBJ2-2, the full variable domain reads DSGVTQTPKHLITATGQRVTLRCSPRSGDLSVYWYQQSLDQGLQFLIQYYNGEERAKGNILERFSAQQFPDLHSELNLSSLELGDSALYFCASSSRLAGAKNTGELFFGEGSRLTVL.

The rearrangement uses TRBV4-1 and TRBJ2-1; TRBD2 aligns across 10 bases. The V and J ends lost 0 bases and 6 bases, in that order; junction bases with no gene match: 11. The germline CDR1 and CDR2 sequences are MGHRA and YSYEKL. This CDR3 comprises 18 residues. The CDR3, as DNA: TGCGCCAGCAGCCAAGACCCCTCAGCGGGGGGGGTTATCAATGAGCAGTTCTTC. This sequence encodes CASSQDPSAGGVINEQFF.

V usage is TRBV5-4 and J usage is TRBJ1-4; D unresolved. Germline assignment: CDR1 SGHNT and CDR2 YYREEE (reference sequence). The CDR3 runs to 14 residues. Trimming shortened V by 4 bases and J by 1 base, and 8 bases separated the two germline ends. The CDR3 spells CASSREGTNEKLFF. CDR3 coding DNA: TGTGCCAGCAGCCGAGAGGGAACTAATGAAAAACTGTTTTTT.

The chain carries TRBV6-5 and TRBJ2-5; TRBD2 matches at 7 bases. The V and J ends lost 5 bases and 5 bases, in that order; junction bases with no gene match: 8. Germline CDR1 is MNHEY and CDR2 is SVGAGI. This CDR3 comprises 14 residues. The CDR3 coding sequence is TGTGCCAGCAGTCCTCCAGCGGGGAGCGAGACCCAGTACTTC. Residues: CASSPPAGSETQYF.

The V and J genes are TRBV7-2 and TRBJ2-7; D is perhaps TRBD2 (6 bases). V was clipped by 0 bases and J by 4 bases, with 10 bases between them. The CDR3 runs 14 residues. In germline, CDR1 is SGHTA, CDR2 FQGNSA. CDR3 nucleotides: TGTGCCAGCAGCTTAGCCCGGGGGTTTTACGAGCAGTACTTC. It is translated as CASSLARGFYEQYF.

This sequence joins TRBV7-2 and TRBJ2-7; 10 nucleotides line up with TRBD2. The germline V gene has CDR1 SGHTA and CDR2 FQGNSA. The CDR3 is 13 residues long. Unmatched junction bases numbered 4, after V lost 8 bases and J lost 3 bases. CDR3 nucleotides: TGTGCCAGCGGTAGCGGGGGGTACTACGAGCAGTACTTC. As protein: CASGSGGYYEQYF. Supplemented by reference TRBV7-2 and TRBJ2-7, the full variable domain reads GAGVSQSPSNKVTEKGKDVELRCDPISGHTALYWYRQSLGQGLEFLIYFQGNSAPDKSGLPSDRFSAERTGGSVSTLTIQRTQQEDSAVYLCASGSGGYYEQYFGPGTRLTVT.

This rearrangement joins TRBV18 to TRBJ2-7, with TRBD1 as a possible D gene (6 bases). CDR1 KGHSH and CDR2 LQKENI come from the germline V gene. Between the trimmed V and J ends, which lost 5 bases and 4 bases, there was a span of 9 bases. There are 12 residues in the CDR3. The CDR3 DNA reads as TGTGCCAGCTCAAAACAGGGTTACGAGCAGTACTTC. Translated: CASSKQGYEQYF.

The rearrangement links TRBV7-2 to TRBJ2-7; D is perhaps TRBD1 (6 bases). V was pared by 5 bases and J by 4 bases, with 9 bases between. Germline V gene sequence: CDR1 SGHTA, CDR2 FQGNSA. This CDR3 contains 12 residues. The CDR3 DNA reads TGTGCCAGCAGCCACGGACAGTACGAGCAGTACTTC. It translates to CASSHGQYEQYF.

The rearrangement links TRBV28 to TRBJ2-7; D may be TRBD2 (6 bases). Germline lookup yields CDR1 MDHEN and CDR2 SYDVKM. This CDR3 spans 15 amino acids. Trimming pared 1 base from V and 0 bases from J, leaving 10 bases between. CDR3 bases: TGTGCCAGCAGTTTATTTTGGGGGGTCTCCTACGAGCAGTACTTC. Its protein is CASSLFWGVSYEQYF.

The V gene is TRBV5-1, the J gene TRBJ2-5, with a possible D match to TRBD1 (5 bases). V was cut by 0 bases and J by 5 bases, with 14 bases left in between. In germline, CDR1 is SGHRS, CDR2 YFSETQ. The length of the CDR3 is 15 residues. The CDR3 DNA reads as TGCGCCAGCAGCTTGGTTGGCAGGGTTGAGGAGACCCAGTACTTC. Translation: CASSLVGRVEETQYF.

The CDR3 sequence is CASSLWRANTEAFF. The CDR3 coding sequence is TGTGCCAGCAGCCTTTGGAGGGCGAACACTGAAGCTTTCTTT. The chain is built from TRBV7-2 and TRBJ1-1; D is undetermined. CDR1 is SGHTA, CDR2 FQGNSA, per germline. Deletions cut 5 bases from V and 1 base from J, with 11 bases between. There are 14 residues in the CDR3.

A few counts support this clone. V usage is TRBV9 and J usage is TRBJ1-1; D gene ambiguous. Germline V lookup: CDR1 SGDLS, CDR2 YYNGEE. V lost 2 bases and J lost 4, with 12 bases in between. The CDR3 has 14 amino acids. The CDR3 region is CASSVRGSGTEAFF. The CDR3 DNA reads TGTGCCAGCAGCGTCCGGGGATCGGGCACTGAAGCTTTCTTT.

This chain links TRBV6-5 with TRBJ1-4, with D unclear. CDR1 and CDR2 (germline): MNHEY, SVGAGI. CDR3 length: 15 amino acids. Deletions cut 10 bases from V and 0 bases from J, with 15 bases between. CDR3 DNA: TGTGCCACCCGAGGGAATAGGGCAACTAATGAAAAACTGTTTTTT. This encodes CATRGNRATNEKLFF.

The chain links TRBV2 to TRBJ2-3; 7 bases are shared with TRBD2. From germline, CDR1 is SNHLY and CDR2 FYNNEI. Trimming took 8 bases from V and 5 from J; bases not matched to a gene: 4. The CDR3 spans 12 residues. CDR3 sequence: CASRREGDTQYF. CDR3 sequence (DNA): TGTGCCAGCCGGAGGGAGGGAGATACGCAGTATTTT.

The V call is TRBV27, the J call TRBJ2-7; the D gene is possibly TRBD2 (5 bases). The germline CDR1 and CDR2 sequences are MNHEY and SMNVEV (reference sequence). The ends were cut back, 4 bases at V and 7 bases at J, with 11 bases in the middle. This CDR3 comprises 12 residues. The CDR3 protein is CASSWPGGEQYF. In DNA, the CDR3 is TGTGCCAGCAGTTGGCCCGGCGGGGAGCAGTACTTC.

The gene calls are TRBV9 and TRBJ1-5, with no clear D. Trimming shortened V by 0 bases and J by 6 bases, and 16 bases separated the two germline ends. Germline values: CDR1 SGDLS, CDR2 YYNGEE. The CDR3 is made up of 16 amino acids. This CDR3 reads CASSVARRRVSQPQHF. The CDR3, as DNA: TGTGCCAGCAGCGTAGCACGAAGGAGGGTCAGTCAGCCCCAGCATTTT.

V and J are TRBV7-2 and TRBJ2-2; D may be TRBD2 (6 bases). The germline V and J ends were trimmed by 2 bases and 5 bases, with 12 bases remaining between them. Germline V lookup: CDR1 SGHTA, CDR2 FQGNSA. The CDR3 is 15 amino acids. CDR3 sequence reads: CASSLIGAGTGELFF. CDR3 in DNA: TGTGCCAGCAGCTTAATAGGGGCGGGGACCGGGGAGCTGTTTTTT.

This chain connects TRBV30 to TRBJ2-5, with a possible D match to TRBD1 (5 bases). Germline assignment: CDR1 GTSNPN and CDR2 SVGIG (reference sequence). Between the trimmed V and J ends, which lost 4 bases and 0 bases, there was a span of 9 bases. This CDR3 is 13 amino acids long. The CDR3 region has the DNA TGTGCCTGGACCAAGACAGACCAAGAGACCCAGTACTTC. Its protein is CAWTKTDQETQYF. The entire variable domain, with the rest obtained from reference TRBV30 and TRBJ2-5, is as follows: SQTIHQWPATLVQPVGSPLSLECTVEGTSNPNLYWYRQAAGRGLQLLFYSVGIGQISSEVPQNLSASRPQDRQFILSSKKLLLSDSGFYLCAWTKTDQETQYFGPGTRLLVL.

The chain is built from TRBV29-1 and TRBJ2-7; 7 nucleotides align to TRBD1. Per germline, CDR1 SQVTM and CDR2 ANQGSEA. The length of the CDR3 is 12 residues. The junction had 0 bases not matched to a gene; V was cut back by 2 bases and J by 2 bases. CDR3 nucleotides: TGCAGCGTTGAAAGGGGGCCCTACGAGCAGTACTTC. It specifies CSVERGPYEQYF.

The V and J genes are TRBV19 and TRBJ1-2, with 7 bases fitting TRBD1. The CDR3 runs to 16 residues. Germline-derived CDR1 and CDR2 are LNHDA and SQIVND (reference sequence). The V gene end was trimmed by 3 bases and the J gene end by 4 bases; junction bases not matched to a gene: 11. CDR3 nucleotide sequence: TGTGCCAGTAGTATGGGGACAGTTCCCGCCCTCTATGGCTACACCTTC. It translates to CASSMGTVPALYGYTF.

The CDR3 spells CASSSGGGLETQYF. CDR3 in DNA: TGTGCCAGCAGCTCGGGGGGTGGATTAGAGACCCAGTACTTC. The V and J genes are TRBV7-2 and TRBJ2-5, with 7 bases that match TRBD2. Germline V gene sequence: CDR1 SGHTA, CDR2 FQGNSA. This CDR3 comprises 14 residues. V was clipped by 4 bases and J by 4 bases; unmatched bases: 6.

V and J are TRBV2 and TRBJ1-4, with D possibly TRBD1 on 5 matching bases. Germline V lookup: CDR1 SNHLY, CDR2 FYNNEI. The CDR3 runs to 17 residues. The germline V and J ends were trimmed by 7 bases and 2 bases, with 20 bases remaining between them. The CDR3 DNA reads as TGTGCCAGCATTGGACGTCCCCGGGGGACTACTAATGAAAAACTGTTTTTT. Translating gives CASIGRPRGTTNEKLFF.

The chain has TRBV11-2 and TRBJ1-3, with D possibly matching TRBD1 (5 bases). V lost 4 bases and J lost 4, with 17 bases in between. This CDR3 is 16 amino acids long. Germline V gives CDR1 SGHAT, CDR2 FQNNGV. DNA of the CDR3: TGTGCCAGCAGCTCAAGCCTCGACAGTCGAGGAAACACCATATATTTT. As protein: CASSSSLDSRGNTIYF. The complete variable domain, with remaining parts taken from reference TRBV11-2 and TRBJ1-3, reads EAGVAQSPRYKIIEKRQSVAFWCNPISGHATLYWYQQILGQGPKLLIQFQNNGVVDDSQLPKDRFSAERLKGVDSTLKIQPAKLEDSAVYLCASSSSLDSRGNTIYFGEGSWLTVV.

The gene calls are TRBV30 and TRBJ1-2, with 11 bases fitting TRBD1. The CDR3 consists of 14 residues. Unmatched junction bases numbered 8, after V lost 3 bases and J lost 8 bases. The germline gives CDR1 GTSNPN, CDR2 SVGIG (reference sequence). CDR3 amino acids: CAWRSWTGGVGYTF. CDR3 nucleotide sequence: TGTGCCTGGAGATCATGGACAGGGGGCGTCGGCTACACCTTC.

The V gene is TRBV15, the J gene TRBJ1-1, with TRBD1 matching over 10 bases. The germline V gene has CDR1 LNHNV and CDR2 YYDKDF (reference sequence). J gave up 7 bases and V 4 bases, and 9 bases lay outside the gene matches. The CDR3 has 15 residues. The CDR3 sequence is CATSTSPGQGFEAFF. CDR3 bases: TGTGCCACCAGCACTTCGCCGGGACAGGGGTTTGAAGCTTTCTTT.